The rows below give T cell receptor beta chains drawn from one sample of a study of blood T cell repertoires in COVID-19. TCRdb keeps only in-frame clones here, not all; method: immunoSEQ multiplex PCR. This sample has tens of thousands of clones, with more than 75% found just once. The specimen was peripheral blood. These receptors were collected from a woman aged 60-70 years with COVID-19, enrolled during active disease. Both conserved end residues are part of each CDR3. A D gene is named only where the DNA matches it firmly. Clone size is given for some rows only: seen once, a few or many times, or a class if the clone is expanded.

J gene | V gene | D gene | clone size | CDR3 protein | CDR3 DNA
TRBJ2-1 | TRBV29-1 | TRBD2 | . | CGGELAGYEQFF | TGCGGGGGGGAACTAGCGGGGTATGAGCAGTTCTTC
TRBJ2-2 | TRBV24-1 | . | . | CATSDWGTPDTGELFF | TGTGCCACCAGTGATTGGGGGACACCGGACACCGGGGAGCTGTTTTTT
TRBJ2-5 | TRBV11-2 | . | . | CASSRSGSREETQYF | TGTGCCAGCAGCCGTAGCGGATCTAGAGAAGAGACCCAGTACTTC
TRBJ1-1 | TRBV19 | . | . | CASSAQRGGTEAFF | TGTGCCAGTAGCGCTCAACGGGGGGGCACTGAAGCTTTCTTT
TRBJ1-5 | TRBV2 | . | . | CASSEGATENQPQHF | TGTGCCAGCAGTGAAGGGGCCACAGAAAATCAGCCCCAGCATTTT
TRBJ2-5 | TRBV28 | . | . | CASSRDLKETQYF | TGTGCCAGCAGTAGGGACTTAAAAGAGACCCAGTACTTC
TRBJ1-5 | TRBV29-1 | TRBD1 | . | CSVVVRGTGPNQPQHF | TGCAGCGTTGTGGTGAGGGGGACAGGACCTAATCAGCCCCAGCATTTT
TRBJ2-3 | TRBV9 | TRBD2 | . | CASSVTSGTRGDTQYF | TGTGCCAGCAGCGTCACTAGCGGGACCCGCGGAGATACGCAGTATTTT
TRBJ2-7 | TRBV11-3 | . | once | CASSRQPGYEQYF | TGTGCCAGCAGCCGGCAGCCAGGATACGAGCAGTACTTC
TRBJ2-7 | TRBV30 | TRBD1 | . | CAWSQRGGTGGFEQYF | TGTGCCTGGAGCCAACGGGGGGGGACAGGGGGCTTTGAGCAGTACTTC
TRBJ2-2 | TRBV15 | . | . | CATSRDIARNTGELFF | TGTGCCACCAGCAGAGATATAGCTAGGAACACCGGGGAGCTGTTTTTT
TRBJ2-7 | TRBV7-8 | . | . | CASSLVLREQYF | TGTGCCAGCAGCTTAGTTCTACGAGAGCAGTACTTC
TRBJ2-7 | TRBV20-1 | . | . | CSASRPALGRGQLFHEQYF | TGCAGTGCTAGTCGGCCCGCCCTAGGTCGAGGACAGCTGTTTCACGAGCAGTACTTC
TRBJ1-1 | TRBV6-5 | . | . | CASRAQPTDTEAFF | TGTGCCAGCAGGGCACAGCCGACCGACACTGAAGCTTTCTTT
TRBJ1-1 | TRBV18 | TRBD1 | . | CASSPQGANTEAFF | TGTGCCAGCTCACCACAGGGGGCGAACACTGAAGCTTTCTTT
TRBJ2-3 | TRBV6-5 | . | . | CASSYSRAKGDTQYF | TGTGCCAGCAGTTACTCGAGGGCGAAGGGAGATACGCAGTATTTT
TRBJ1-2 | TRBV25-1 | . | . | CASSGPSQAFNYGYTF | TGTGCCAGCAGTGGACCCTCACAGGCGTTCAACTATGGCTACACCTTC
TRBJ2-3 | TRBV5-1 | TRBD2 | . | CASNMGGGRAGTDTQYF | TGCGCCAGCAACATGGGGGGCGGGAGGGCCGGCACAGATACGCAGTATTTT
TRBJ1-2 | TRBV4-2 | . | . | CASSHNPQETYGYTF | TGTGCCAGCAGCCATAATCCCCAGGAAACATATGGCTACACCTTC
TRBJ2-3 | TRBV24-1 | . | . | CATLYFFWRTSTDTQYF | TGTGCCACCCTCTATTTTTTCTGGCGGACTAGCACAGATACGCAGTATTTT
TRBJ2-1 | TRBV5-6 | . | once | CASSLAGVSSYNEQFF | TGTGCCAGCAGCTTGGCCGGGGTCAGCTCCTACAATGAGCAGTTCTTC
TRBJ1-5 | TRBV6-5 | . | . | CASTTTRSDSLHF | TGTGCCAGCACTACGACGCGTAGTGACAGTCTCCATTTT
TRBJ1-4 | TRBV30 | . | few | CAWSLEGELEKLFF | TGTGCCTGGAGTTTAGAAGGGGAATTGGAAAAACTGTTTTTT
TRBJ1-2 | TRBV12-2 | . | . | CASRFHTPGSNYGYTF | TGTGCAAGTCGCTTTCACACCCCAGGCAGTAACTATGGCTACACCTTC
TRBJ2-1 | TRBV10-3 | TRBD2 | . | CAIRRTSGSYNEQFF | TGTGCCATCAGAAGGACTAGCGGGAGTTACAATGAGCAGTTCTTC
TRBJ2-7 | TRBV7-2 | TRBD1 | . | CASSKQGSYEQYF | TGTGCCAGCAGCAAACAGGGGTCCTACGAGCAGTACTTC
TRBJ1-6 | TRBV13 | . | . | CASSPYRADSPLHF | TGTGCCAGCAGCCCTTACAGGGCCGATTCACCCCTCCACTTT
TRBJ2-5 | TRBV4-1 | . | . | CASSQGAKTQYF | TGCGCCAGCAGCCAGGGGGCGAAGACCCAGTACTTC
TRBJ1-4 | TRBV24-1 | . | once | CATSGGAGRSEKLFF | TGTGCCACCAGTGGAGGGGCAGGGAGGTCTGAAAAACTGTTTTTT
TRBJ2-1 | TRBV3-1/TRBV3-2 | . | . | CASSLTNNEQFF | TGTGCCAGCAGCCTGACAAACAATGAGCAGTTCTTC
TRBJ1-2 | TRBV2 | TRBD1 | once | CASNRGPNYGYTF | TGTGCCAGCAATAGGGGGCCTAACTATGGCTACACCTTC
TRBJ2-7 | TRBV2 | . | few | CASSEQGPSYEQYF | TGTGCCAGCAGTGAACAGGGCCCAAGCTACGAGCAGTACTTC
TRBJ2-2 | TRBV19 | TRBD2 | . | CASSIRLASQIANTGELFF | TGTGCCAGTAGTATTAGACTAGCGTCCCAGATAGCGAACACCGGGGAGCTGTTTTTT
TRBJ2-1 | TRBV2 | TRBD2 | . | CASRASGSRYNEQFF | TGTGCCAGCAGGGCTAGCGGGAGTAGATACAATGAGCAGTTCTTC
TRBJ1-2 | TRBV29-1 | . | . | CSAGGWQETNYGYTF | TGCAGCGCGGGTGGGTGGCAGGAAACTAACTATGGCTACACCTTC
TRBJ2-7 | TRBV28 | TRBD2 | . | CASSWGGFSGRAYEQYF | TGTGCCAGCAGTTGGGGGGGTTTTAGCGGGAGGGCCTACGAGCAGTACTTC
TRBJ1-3 | TRBV30 | TRBD1 | . | CAWTTGAGNTIYF | TGTGCCTGGACGACAGGGGCTGGAAACACCATATATTTT
TRBJ1-3 | TRBV28 | TRBD1 | . | CASRETGGLSGNTIYF | TGTGCCAGCAGGGAAACAGGGGGCCTGTCTGGAAACACCATATATTTT
TRBJ2-7 | TRBV5-1 | TRBD2 | . | CASSFGTSGRGNEQYF | TGCGCCAGCAGCTTTGGGACTAGCGGGAGAGGAAACGAGCAGTACTTC
TRBJ1-1 | TRBV5-1 | . | . | CASSLGTETEAFF | TGCGCCAGCAGCTTGGGGACAGAAACTGAAGCTTTCTTT
TRBJ2-1 | TRBV2 | TRBD2 | . | CASSESSGRNEQFF | TGTGCCAGCAGTGAGTCTAGCGGGAGGAATGAGCAGTTCTTC
TRBJ2-1 | TRBV3-1/TRBV3-2 | TRBD2 | . | CASSQDPSGRYNEQFF | TGTGCCAGCAGCCAAGACCCCAGCGGGAGATACAATGAGCAGTTCTTC
TRBJ1-1 | TRBV6-6 | TRBD1 | . | CASRGQGGMNTEAFF | TGTGCCAGCAGGGGACAGGGGGGGATGAACACTGAAGCTTTCTTT
TRBJ1-1 | TRBV7-8 | TRBD1 | few | CASSSRETGGWNTEAFF | TGTGCCAGCAGCTCTAGGGAAACAGGGGGCTGGAACACTGAAGCTTTCTTT
TRBJ1-2 | TRBV5-6 | TRBD1 | . | CASSASDRAWYGYTF | TGTGCCAGCAGCGCATCGGACAGGGCTTGGTATGGCTACACCTTC
TRBJ1-5 | TRBV28 | . | . | CASSLWSLGNQPRHF | TGTGCCAGCAGTTTATGGAGTCTGGGCAACCAGCCCCGGCATTTT
TRBJ1-2 | TRBV14 | . | . | CASSPAGGPNYGYTF | TGTGCCAGCAGCCCCGCGGGGGGGCCTAACTATGGCTACACCTTC